Below, one TCR beta chain is given with its context. The sample is drawn from a study of PD-1 blockade in classical Hodgkin lymphoma. Time point denoted: cycle 4 day 1 (C4D1), after five to seven weeks of nivolumab. Relapse was seen in all patients after autologous stem cell transplantation, and brentuximab vedotin exposure was variable. The CDR3 extends over 13 amino acids. The germline CDR1 and CDR2 sequences are SGHRS and YFSETQ. V was pared by 4 bases and J by 0 bases, with 7 bases between. Sequenced by immunoSEQ multiplex PCR; TCRdb stores in-frame clones only, minus some. The data hold around 25,000 clones, with about 70% observed a single time.

The sample consisted of peripheral blood mononuclear cells (PBMCs), taken before the fourth cycle of nivolumab. This chain joins TRBV5-1 and TRBJ2-5, with D possibly TRBD2 on 6 matching bases. The sequence was collected from a human donor with classical Hodgkin lymphoma. The CDR3 is CASSAGNQETQYF. CDR3 nucleotide sequence: TGCGCCAGCAGCGCGGGAAACCAAGAGACCCAGTACTTC.